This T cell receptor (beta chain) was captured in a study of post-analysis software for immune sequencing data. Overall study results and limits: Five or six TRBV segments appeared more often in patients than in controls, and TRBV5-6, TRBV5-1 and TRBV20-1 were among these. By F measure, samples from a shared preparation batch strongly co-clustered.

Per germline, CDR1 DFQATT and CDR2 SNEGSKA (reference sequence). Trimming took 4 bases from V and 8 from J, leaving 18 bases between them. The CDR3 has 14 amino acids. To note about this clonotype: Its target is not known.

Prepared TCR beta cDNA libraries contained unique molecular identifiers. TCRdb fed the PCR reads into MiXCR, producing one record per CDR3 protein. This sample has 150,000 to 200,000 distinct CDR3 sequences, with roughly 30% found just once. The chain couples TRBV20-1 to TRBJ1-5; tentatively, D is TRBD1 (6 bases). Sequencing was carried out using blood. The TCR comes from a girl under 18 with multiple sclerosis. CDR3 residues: CSATTGTSKKPQHF. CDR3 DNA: TGCAGTGCTACTACAGGGACTAGCAAGAAGCCCCAGCATTTT.